One sample yielded the 18 T cell receptor beta chains listed below, sequenced in a study of T-cell memory formation after mild COVID-19. TCRdb ran MiXCR on the 5' RACE reads and lists one entry per CDR3 protein. The sample shows 300,000 to 350,000 distinct CDR3 sequences, 15% to 20% of them seen only once. The sample was PBMCs or a T cell subset sorted from them (not recorded which). These receptors all stem from a man younger than 35 who had mild COVID-19 (a few samples of this study predate the infection). Cell type and time point are not known.

The CDR3 is CASTRGQVDTQYF. DNA for the CDR3: TGTGCCAGCACTCGGGGCCAGGTGGATACGCAGTATTTT. The chain combines TRBV6-1 with TRBJ2-3, with D perhaps being TRBD1 or TRBD2 (5 bases each). Trimming took off 7 bases at V and 6 bases at J, with 14 bases between the two ends. Per the germline V gene, CDR1 is MNHNS and CDR2 is SASEGT. The CDR3 is made up of 13 amino acids.

DNA of the CDR3: TGCGCCAGCAGCCAAGGAAGGACTGGCACGGGAGGGCAGTATTTT. Its translation is CASSQGRTGTGGQYF. This chain links TRBV4-1 with TRBJ2-3; 7 positions match TRBD2. The CDR3 runs to 15 residues. J was trimmed by 11 bases and V by 1 base; bases with no gene match: 12. Germline CDR1 MGHRA, CDR2 YSYEKL.

Many counts were recorded for this clonotype. V gene TRBV5-1 combines with J gene TRBJ2-1; unclear D gene. In germline, CDR1 is SGHRS, CDR2 YFSETQ. CDR3 length: 12 residues. Trimming shortened V by 0 bases and J by 8 bases, and 6 bases separated the two germline ends. The CDR3 nucleotides are TGCGCCAGCAGCTTGGTTGGGGATGAGCAGTTCTTC. Translating it yields CASSLVGDEQFF. The full variable domain, with the rest looked up from reference TRBV5-1 and TRBJ2-1, is KAGVTQTPRYLIKTRGQQVTLSCSPISGHRSVSWYQQTPGQGLQFLFEYFSETQRNKGNFPGRFSGRQFSNSRSEMNVSTLELGDSALYLCASSLVGDEQFFGPGTRLTVL.

In this sample, this clonotype turned up a few times. This rearrangement joins TRBV4-1 to TRBJ2-1; D remains ambiguous. CDR1 MGHRA and CDR2 YSYEKL come from the germline V gene. The CDR3 sequence is 13 residues long. The V end was cut by 0 bases, the J end by 4 bases, with 4 bases between. CDR3 in amino acids: CASSQDMYNEQFF. The DNA for the CDR3 is TGCGCCAGCAGCCAAGATATGTACAATGAGCAGTTCTTC.

This clonotype has more than one count but fewer than ten. This chain links TRBV7-2 with TRBJ1-2; D not certain. Germline CDR1 SGHTA, CDR2 FQGNSA. The CDR3 extends over 12 amino acids. Trimming removed 5 bases from V and 4 bases from J, with 8 bases in between. CDR3 bases: TGTGCCAGCAGCCCTCCTGGCTATGGCTACACCTTC. Translation gives CASSPPGYGYTF.

The chain carries TRBV20-1 and TRBJ1-6; D is ambiguous. Trimming took off 5 bases at V and 8 bases at J, with 16 bases between the two ends. CDR1 is DFQATT and CDR2 is SNEGSKA in the germline V gene (reference sequence). The CDR3 is made up of 14 amino acids. CDR3 bases: TGCAGTGCTGCGACGGCTGGGTCCTATTCACCCCTCCACTTT. Protein: CSAATAGSYSPLHF.

This clonotype occurred a few times. CDR3 sequence: CASRPTGGKDEQYF. CDR3 sequence (DNA): TGTGCCAGCAGGCCTACAGGGGGAAAGGACGAGCAGTACTTC. The J gene is TRBJ2-7, the V gene TRBV6-2 or TRBV6-3, with 8 bases lining up with TRBD1. Germline V lookup: CDR1 MNHEY, CDR2 SVGEGT. V shed 6 bases and J 5 bases; nucleotides not matched to a gene: 9. CDR3 length: 14 amino acids.

The chain combines TRBV5-4 with TRBJ1-1, with 7 bases identical to TRBD1. Germline trimming cut 3 bases from V and 7 bases from J; bases unmatched to any gene: 9. Germline loops: CDR1 SGHNT, CDR2 YYREEE (reference sequence). The CDR3 runs to 14 residues. The DNA for the CDR3 is TGTGCCAGCAGCTCGAAGACAGGGATGGGTGAAGCTTTCTTT. This encodes CASSSKTGMGEAFF.

The rearrangement links TRBV20-1 to TRBJ2-7, with 8 bases identical to TRBD2. This CDR3 comprises 13 residues. Germline lookup yields CDR1 DFQATT and CDR2 SNEGSKA (reference sequence). V was pared by 1 base and J by 6 bases, with 5 bases of the junction left unmatched. CDR3 sequence reads: CSARAREGSEQYF. CDR3 nucleotide sequence: TGCAGTGCTAGAGCCCGGGAGGGGAGCGAGCAGTACTTC.

In its sample, this clonotype was seen many times. This CDR3 reads CSVEDGVNTEAFF. The CDR3 DNA sequence: TGCAGCGTTGAAGATGGCGTGAACACTGAAGCTTTCTTT. This sequence joins TRBV29-1 and TRBJ1-1; D is uncertain. The CDR3 totals 13 residues. Trimming stripped 0 bases from V and 0 bases from J, with 5 bases between. Germline V gives CDR1 SQVTM, CDR2 ANQGSEA.

The chain has TRBV5-5 and TRBJ1-6; TRBD1 matches at 7 bases. This CDR3 is 15 amino acids long. The germline V gene has CDR1 SGHKS and CDR2 YYEKEE (reference sequence). V was clipped by 2 bases and J by 8 bases; unmatched bases: 7. Here the CDR3 reads CASSFTGATDSPLHF. CDR3 nucleotide sequence: TGTGCCAGCAGCTTCACAGGGGCGACAGATTCACCCCTCCACTTT.

The genes are TRBV5-1 and TRBJ2-2, with 11 bases identical to TRBD2. Germline values: CDR1 SGHRS, CDR2 YFSETQ. CDR3 length equals 16 residues. After removal of 2 bases from V and 3 bases from J, the junction contained 3 bases not matched to a gene. The CDR3 here is CASSLLAGADTGELFF. The CDR3 bases are TGCGCCAGCAGCTTACTAGCGGGGGCCGACACCGGGGAGCTGTTTTTT.

There are a few counts of this clonotype. The rearrangement links TRBV5-6 to TRBJ1-2, with D hard to call. V lost 0 bases, J lost 9 bases, and 12 bases lay in between. Germline assignment: CDR1 SGHDT and CDR2 YYEEEE. The CDR3 is 13 amino acids. CDR3 in amino acids: CASSLGTGKSYTF. The CDR3 DNA reads TGTGCCAGCAGCTTGGGGACGGGTAAGAGCTACACCTTC.

This clonotype appeared a few times. The chain couples TRBV2 to TRBJ2-1; a weak D match, TRBD1 (7 bases). Germline V gene sequence: CDR1 SNHLY, CDR2 FYNNEI. There are 14 residues in the CDR3. The V end was cut by 5 bases, the J end by 6 bases, with 14 bases between. Here the CDR3 reads CASSLNQGGNEQFF. The CDR3 DNA follows: TGTGCCAGCAGTCTCAATCAGGGGGGCAATGAGCAGTTCTTC.

The chain couples TRBV12-3 or TRBV12-4 to TRBJ2-1; 7 nucleotides align to TRBD2. J lost 6 bases, V lost 8 bases, and 13 bases had no gene match. The CDR3 has 15 amino acids. CDR3 DNA: TGTGCCAGCTCTCCGGAGCTGGGGAGGGGCAATGAGCAGTTCTTC. Its translation: CASSPELGRGNEQFF.

This chain joins TRBV28 and TRBJ1-1; tentatively, D is TRBD1 (5 bases). Germline CDR1 MDHEN, CDR2 SYDVKM. V shed 6 bases and J shed 4 bases, with 9 bases lying between them. The CDR3 totals 12 residues. DNA of the CDR3: TGTGCCAGCAGGACAGTCAGCACTGAAGCTTTCTTT. Translating gives CASRTVSTEAFF. Complete variable domain (other parts from reference TRBV28 and TRBJ1-1): DVKVTQSSRYLVKRTGEKVFLECVQDMDHENMFWYRQDPGLGLRLIYFSYDVKMKEKGDIPEGYSVSREKKERFSLILESASTNQTSMYLCASRTVSTEAFFGQGTRLTVV.

In this sample, this clonotype turned up a few times. V usage is TRBV20-1 and J usage is TRBJ1-1, with TRBD1 as a possible D gene (5 bases). Trimming removed 0 bases at V and 4 bases at J, with 15 bases between. The V gene's germline CDR1 is DFQATT and CDR2 SNEGSKA (reference sequence). The CDR3 contains 15 residues. The CDR3 DNA is TGCAGTGCTAGAGAGGGGCCCTGGTGGGGCACTGAAGCTTTCTTT. It encodes CSAREGPWWGTEAFF.

This clonotype was counted only a few times. The chain carries TRBV6-1 and TRBJ2-5; TRBD2 matches 11 bases. Germline V gene lookup returns CDR1 MNHNS and CDR2 SASEGT. This CDR3 has 14 amino acids. With 6 bases clipped from V and 3 bases from J, the junction kept 3 bases outside the gene matches. As DNA, the CDR3 is TGTGCCAGCAGGGGGGGACTAGCGGAAGAGACCCAGTACTTC. Translation gives CASRGGLAEETQYF.